These T cell receptor beta chains were read from a single sample in a study of blood T cell repertoires in COVID-19. Using immunoSEQ multiplex PCR, the repertoire was profiled, and TCRdb retains in-frame clones only, with some absent. Among more than 95,000 clones listed, around 87% were seen once. The sequencing input was peripheral blood. These receptors were taken from a middle-aged man with acute or convalescent COVID-19. CDR3s include the opening cysteine and the closing phenylalanine or tryptophan. D genes are given only for firm matches. Clone size appears in some rows only: once, few, many, or a class for an expanded clone.

NA,TRBV5-1,TRBJ2-1,TRBD2,CASSLKLAGVRDEQFF,TGCGCCAGCAGCTTGAAACTAGCGGGAGTTCGGGATGAGCAGTTCTTC
NA,TRBV19,TRBJ1-5,TRBD1,CASSTGTGGQPQHF,TGTGCCAGTAGTACCGGGACAGGGGGTCAGCCCCAGCATTTT
NA,TRBV28,TRBJ1-5,NA,CASSFPSVGNQPQHF,TGTGCCAGCAGTTTCCCCTCAGTGGGCAATCAGCCCCAGCATTTT
NA,TRBV25-1,TRBJ2-5,TRBD1,CASSERTGGNQETQYF,TGTGCCAGCAGTGAAAGGACAGGGGGGAACCAAGAGACCCAGTACTTC
NA,TRBV4-2,TRBJ2-1,TRBD2,CASSQEASGRANEQFF,TGTGCCAGCAGCCAAGAGGCGAGCGGGAGGGCCAATGAGCAGTTCTTC
NA,TRBV10-3,TRBJ2-1,TRBD2,CAISEGSSGRVNEQFF,TGTGCCATCAGTGAGGGATCCAGCGGGAGGGTAAATGAGCAGTTCTTC
NA,TRBV27,TRBJ2-3,NA,CASSSGLTDTQYF,TGTGCCAGCAGTTCCGGACTCACAGATACGCAGTATTTT
NA,TRBV9,TRBJ1-2,TRBD1,CASSRGQTTNYGYTF,TGTGCCAGCAGCAGGGGACAGACTACTAACTATGGCTACACCTTC
NA,TRBV28,TRBJ1-5,TRBD1,CASKFRDRLNQPQHF,TGTGCCAGCAAGTTCCGGGACAGACTCAATCAGCCCCAGCATTTT
NA,TRBV5-1,TRBJ2-3,NA,CASSFGGSSTDTQYF,TGCGCCAGCAGCTTCGGGGGTTCTAGCACAGATACGCAGTATTTT
NA,TRBV2,TRBJ2-3,NA,CASSEGQSLATQYF,TGTGCCAGCAGTGAAGGACAGTCGTTAGCTACGCAGTATTTT
NA,TRBV6-1,TRBJ2-7,NA,CASSEARRGEQYF,TGTGCCAGCAGTGAAGCGCGGCGAGGCGAGCAGTACTTC
NA,TRBV29-1,TRBJ1-2,TRBD1,CSVGQGDVGYTF,TGCAGCGTTGGACAGGGGGACGTGGGCTACACCTTC
once,TRBV29-1,TRBJ1-1,NA,CSVAQGRTEAFF,TGCAGCGTCGCTCAGGGGCGGACTGAAGCTTTCTTT
NA,TRBV7-6,TRBJ2-1,NA,CASSLGLAPYNEQFF,TGTGCCAGCAGCTTAGGTTTAGCACCCTACAATGAGCAGTTCTTC
NA,TRBV6-6,TRBJ2-1,TRBD2,CASSSGSWSEQFF,TGTGCCAGCTCTAGCGGGAGTTGGAGTGAGCAGTTCTTC
NA,TRBV7-2,TRBJ1-6,NA,CASSLLTNYSPLHF,TGTGCCAGCAGCCTCCTGACAAATTATTCACCCCTCCACTTT
NA,TRBV11-3,TRBJ1-5,NA,CASSLDHTDSNQPQHF,TGTGCCAGCAGCTTAGATCACACAGATAGCAATCAGCCCCAGCATTTT
NA,TRBV4-1,TRBJ1-1,NA,CASSHAGGTEAFF,TGCGCCAGCAGCCATGCCGGGGGAACTGAAGCTTTCTTT
NA,TRBV18,TRBJ2-2,TRBD2,CASPPRLRLAGGTGELFF,TGTGCCAGTCCACCTAGATTAAGACTAGCGGGGGGGACCGGGGAGCTGTTTTTT
NA,TRBV10-1,TRBJ2-5,NA,CASSESYRDETQYF,TGCGCCAGCAGTGAGTCCTACAGGGACGAGACCCAGTACTTC
NA,TRBV18,TRBJ2-6,TRBD1,CASSLGTGGSGANVLTF,TGTGCCAGCTCACTAGGGACAGGGGGCTCTGGGGCCAACGTCCTGACTTTC
NA,TRBV2,TRBJ2-1,TRBD2,CASSGGRAHNEQFF,TGTGCCAGCAGTGGAGGGAGGGCCCACAATGAGCAGTTCTTC
once,TRBV7-9,TRBJ2-1,NA,CASSLAAQRNNEQFF,TGTGCCAGCAGCTTGGCGGCCCAACGAAACAATGAGCAGTTCTTC
NA,TRBV3-1/TRBV3-2,TRBJ1-2,TRBD1,CASSQDGWTGGAEGYTF,TGTGCCAGCAGCCAAGATGGTTGGACAGGGGGCGCTGAGGGCTACACCTTC
NA,TRBV9,TRBJ1-1,NA,CASSLGQSNTEAFF,TGTGCCAGCAGCCTTGGACAGTCGAACACTGAAGCTTTCTTT
NA,TRBV27,TRBJ2-2,TRBD1,CASSTRGQGTGELFF,TGTGCCAGCAGTACAAGGGGGCAGGGCACCGGGGAGCTGTTTTTT
NA,TRBV7-9,TRBJ2-7,NA,CASSLGVYEQYF,TGTGCCAGCAGCCTCGGAGTTTACGAGCAGTACTTC
NA,TRBV6-1,TRBJ2-5,TRBD2,CASSEAWASGRETQYF,TGTGCCAGCAGTGAAGCTTGGGCTAGCGGGAGAGAGACCCAGTACTTC
NA,TRBV11-2,TRBJ2-5,TRBD1,CASSWTGPETQYF,TGTGCCAGCAGCTGGACAGGGCCCGAGACCCAGTACTTC
NA,TRBV7-9,TRBJ1-4,TRBD1,CASSDRQGAATNEKLFF,TGTGCCAGCAGCGATCGACAGGGGGCAGCAACTAATGAAAAACTGTTTTTT
NA,TRBV4-2,TRBJ2-5,NA,CASSQDGADQETQYF,TGTGCCAGCAGCCAAGATGGTGCGGACCAAGAGACCCAGTACTTC
NA,TRBV2,TRBJ2-1,NA,CASTPGTGRSYNEQFF,TGTGCCAGCACCCCTGGAACAGGCCGCTCCTACAATGAGCAGTTCTTC
NA,TRBV5-1,TRBJ2-2,TRBD1,CASSLGLLQGPGELFF,TGCGCCAGCAGCTTGGGGCTGTTACAGGGGCCCGGGGAGCTGTTTTTT
few,TRBV7-9,TRBJ1-2,TRBD1,CASSARDRGMDGYTF,TGTGCCAGCAGCGCCCGGGACAGGGGAATGGATGGCTACACCTTC
NA,TRBV29-1,TRBJ2-7,TRBD2,CSVEVGEGRSPYEQYF,TGCAGCGTTGAAGTGGGGGAGGGGCGGTCACCCTACGAGCAGTACTTC
NA,TRBV2,TRBJ2-5,TRBD1,CASSGQGPRETQYF,TGTGCCAGCAGTGGACAGGGGCCCAGGGAGACCCAGTACTTC
once,TRBV27,TRBJ2-2,TRBD1,CASSLRGLNTGELFF,TGTGCCAGCAGTTTAAGGGGGCTGAACACCGGGGAGCTGTTTTTT
NA,TRBV28,TRBJ2-1,TRBD2,CASRLSGRGLQREQFF,TGTGCCAGCAGACTTAGCGGGAGGGGGCTACAACGTGAGCAGTTCTTC
NA,TRBV6-5,TRBJ2-6,NA,CASSYSISGPVLTF,TGTGCCAGCAGTTACTCGATTTCAGGGCCCGTCCTGACTTTC
NA,TRBV3-1/TRBV3-2,TRBJ2-2,NA,CASSQGPSTTFF,TGTGCCAGCAGCCAAGGACCCTCGACTACCTTTTTT
few,TRBV3-1/TRBV3-2,TRBJ2-3,TRBD2,CASSQDLGGSTDTQYF,TGTGCCAGCAGCCAAGACCTGGGGGGGAGCACAGATACGCAGTATTTT
NA,TRBV15,TRBJ1-5,TRBD1,CATSEGRGLDQPQHF,TGTGCCACCAGCGAGGGCAGGGGGCTCGATCAGCCCCAGCATTTT
NA,TRBV12-5,TRBJ2-3,NA,CASASSVNLYF,TGTGCTAGTGCCTCTTCGGTGAATTTGTATTTT
NA,TRBV28,TRBJ2-5,TRBD2,CASSKSGLAGSETQYF,TGTGCCAGCAGTAAATCCGGACTAGCGGGATCTGAGACCCAGTACTTC
many,TRBV4-1,TRBJ1-6,TRBD1,CASSQGQGWNSPLHF,TGCGCCAGCAGCCAGGGACAGGGTTGGAACTCACCCCTCCACTTT
NA,TRBV11-3,TRBJ2-3,TRBD1,CASSRKPGQGTDTQYF,TGTGCCAGCAGCCGAAAACCGGGACAGGGGACAGATACGCAGTATTTT
few,TRBV5-1,TRBJ2-1,TRBD2,CASSPTTSGRRNEQFF,TGCGCCAGCAGCCCAACGACTAGCGGGAGGAGGAATGAGCAGTTCTTC
NA,TRBV6-1,TRBJ2-1,NA,CASSEEFFSNEQFF,TGTGCCAGCAGTGAAGAGTTTTTTAGTAATGAGCAGTTCTTC
NA,TRBV5-1,TRBJ2-5,TRBD1,CASTGTGAYQETQYF,TGCGCCAGCACAGGGACAGGGGCTTACCAAGAGACCCAGTACTTC